These 5 T cell receptor beta chains were all obtained from the same sample, sequenced in a study of blood T cell repertoires in COVID-19. Assay: immunoSEQ multiplex PCR; the TCRdb copy retains only in-frame clones and omits some. The data show 45,000 or so clones, with about four fifths seen just once and around 15% held by the top ten. Sequencing was carried out using peripheral blood. The receptors originated from a human donor in a cohort sampled during active COVID-19.

J is TRBJ2-2 and V is TRBV6-2 or TRBV6-3, with 15 nucleotides matching TRBD2. The CDR3 is 19 residues long. Germline trimming cut 5 bases from V and 6 bases from J; bases unmatched to any gene: 13. The germline V gene has CDR1 MNHEY and CDR2 SVGEGT. CDR3 DNA: TGTGCCAGCAGTCCGACGACCGGACTAGCGGGAGGGTCCCCCGGGGAGCTGTTTTTT. It yields the protein CASSPTTGLAGGSPGELFF.

The V and J genes are TRBV5-1 and TRBJ1-4; D uncertain. The germline V gene encodes CDR1 SGHRS and CDR2 YFSETQ. The CDR3 has 15 residues. With 4 bases removed from V and 0 bases from J, the gap between germline ends came to 10 bases. Written as DNA, the CDR3 is TGCGCCAGCAGCCTGACGGGAGCAACTAATGAAAAACTGTTTTTT. It translates to CASSLTGATNEKLFF.

This clone was observed once. The chain uses TRBV5-1 and TRBJ2-3, with 10 bases lining up with TRBD1. This CDR3 has 15 residues. V shed 3 bases, J shed 4 bases, and the junction held 5 bases outside the gene matches. Germline V CDR1 and CDR2: SGHRS, YFSETQ. CDR3 protein: CASSYRQGAADTQYF. The CDR3 nucleotides read TGCGCCAGCAGCTACCGACAGGGGGCGGCAGATACGCAGTATTTT.

The chain links TRBV7-2 to TRBJ2-7; D ambiguous. Trimming removed 5 bases from V and 2 bases from J, with 7 bases in between. Per germline, CDR1 SGHTA and CDR2 FQGNSA. The CDR3 extends over 12 amino acids. Written as DNA, the CDR3 is TGTGCCAGCAGCGCAGATACCTACGAGCAGTACTTC. The encoded protein is CASSADTYEQYF.

This chain links TRBV11-2 with TRBJ2-7, with 8 bases lining up with TRBD2. V gave up 3 bases and J gave up 2 bases; unmatched junction bases: 3. Germline CDR1 and CDR2: SGHAT and FQNNGV. There are 14 residues in the CDR3. Written as DNA, the CDR3 is TGTGCCAGCAGCTTCCTAGCGGGCCCCTACGAGCAGTACTTC. Translated: CASSFLAGPYEQYF.